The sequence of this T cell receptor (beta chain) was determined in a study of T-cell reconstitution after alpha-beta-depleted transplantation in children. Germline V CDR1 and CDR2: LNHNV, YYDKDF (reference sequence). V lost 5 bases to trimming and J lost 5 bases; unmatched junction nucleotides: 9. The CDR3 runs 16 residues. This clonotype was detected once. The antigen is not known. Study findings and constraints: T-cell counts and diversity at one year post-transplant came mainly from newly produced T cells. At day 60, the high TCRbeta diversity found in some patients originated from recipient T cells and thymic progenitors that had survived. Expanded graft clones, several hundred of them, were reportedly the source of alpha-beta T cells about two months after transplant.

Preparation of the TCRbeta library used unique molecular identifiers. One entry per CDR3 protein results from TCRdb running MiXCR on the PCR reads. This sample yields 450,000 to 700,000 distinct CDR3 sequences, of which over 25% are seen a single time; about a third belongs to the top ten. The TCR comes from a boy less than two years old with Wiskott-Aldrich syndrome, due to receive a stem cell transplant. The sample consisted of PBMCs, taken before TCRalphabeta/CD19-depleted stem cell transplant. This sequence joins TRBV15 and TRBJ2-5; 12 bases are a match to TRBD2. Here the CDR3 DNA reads TGTGCCACCAGCGCTAGACTAGCGGGAGAGAGGGAGACCCAGTACTTC. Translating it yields CATSARLAGERETQYF. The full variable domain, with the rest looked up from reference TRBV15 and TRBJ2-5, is DAMVIQNPRYQVTQFGKPVTLSCSQTLNHNVMYWYQQKSSQAPKLLFHYYDKDFNNEADTPDNFQSRRPNTSFCFLDIRSPGLGDTAMYLCATSARLAGERETQYFGPGTRLLVL.